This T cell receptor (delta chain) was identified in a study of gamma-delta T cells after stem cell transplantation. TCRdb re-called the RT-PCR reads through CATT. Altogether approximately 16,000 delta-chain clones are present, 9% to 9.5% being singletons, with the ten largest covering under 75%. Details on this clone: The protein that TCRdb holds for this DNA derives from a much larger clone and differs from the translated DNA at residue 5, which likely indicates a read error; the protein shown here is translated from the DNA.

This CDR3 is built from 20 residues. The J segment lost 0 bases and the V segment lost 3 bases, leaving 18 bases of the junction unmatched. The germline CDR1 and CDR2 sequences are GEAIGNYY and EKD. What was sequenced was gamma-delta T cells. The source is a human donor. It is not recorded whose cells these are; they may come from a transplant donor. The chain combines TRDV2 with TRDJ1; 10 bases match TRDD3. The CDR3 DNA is TGTGCCTGTGACCCCGTATATGGGGGATACCGTGGGGAGTACACCGATAAACTCATCTTT. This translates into CACDPVYGGYRGEYTDKLIF.